This T cell receptor beta chain was obtained from a study of STAT3 mutations in large granular lymphocyte leukemia. About this clone: Its antigen is unknown.

Study results and limitations: After therapy, about 35% of the 18 patients switched clonotypes, all new clones STAT3 wild type. In T-cell large granular lymphocyte leukemia, about half of patients showed multiple immunodominant subclonotypes.

Per germline, CDR1 SQVTM and CDR2 ANQGSEA. V was cut by 6 bases and J by 5 bases, with 19 bases left in between. This CDR3 spans 14 amino acids. Libraries were prepared by immunoSEQ multiplex PCR; TCRdb keeps only in-frame clonotypes and omits some of them. Here the sample spans under 20,000 clones, approximately 92% being singletons. The material sequenced was peripheral blood mononuclear cells. The chain links TRBV29-1 to TRBJ2-5; a possible D gene is TRBD1 (6 bases). The clonotype comes from a man aged 55 to 70 with T-cell large granular lymphocyte leukemia. Some clones in this sample may be carry-over from other donors' samples. DNA of the CDR3: TGCAGCGTCGTAGGGGGAAGGGTTAGGGAGACCCAGTACTTC. It encodes CSVVGGRVRETQYF.